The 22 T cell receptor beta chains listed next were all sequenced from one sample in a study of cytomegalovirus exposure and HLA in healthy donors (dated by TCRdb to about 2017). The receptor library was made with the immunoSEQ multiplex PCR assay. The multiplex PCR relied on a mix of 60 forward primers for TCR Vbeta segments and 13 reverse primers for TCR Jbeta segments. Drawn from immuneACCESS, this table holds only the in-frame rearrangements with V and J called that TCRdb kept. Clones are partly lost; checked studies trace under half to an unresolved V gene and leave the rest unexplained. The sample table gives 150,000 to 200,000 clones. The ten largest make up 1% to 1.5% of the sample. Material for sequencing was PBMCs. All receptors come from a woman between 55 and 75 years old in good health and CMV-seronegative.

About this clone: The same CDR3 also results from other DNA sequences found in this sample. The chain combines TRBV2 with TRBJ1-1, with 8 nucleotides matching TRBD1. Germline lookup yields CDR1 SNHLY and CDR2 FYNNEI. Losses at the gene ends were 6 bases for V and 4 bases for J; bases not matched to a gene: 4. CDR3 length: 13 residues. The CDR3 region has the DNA TGTGCCAGCAGCGGAACAGGGGGCACTGAAGCTTTCTTT. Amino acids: CASSGTGGTEAFF.

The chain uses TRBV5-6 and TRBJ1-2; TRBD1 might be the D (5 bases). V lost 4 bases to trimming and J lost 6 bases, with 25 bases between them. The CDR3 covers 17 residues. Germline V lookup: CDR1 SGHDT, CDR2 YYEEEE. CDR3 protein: CASSLQVLVRERNGYTF. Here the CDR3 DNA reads TGTGCCAGCAGCCTGCAGGTCCTCGTCAGGGAAAGGAATGGCTACACCTTC.

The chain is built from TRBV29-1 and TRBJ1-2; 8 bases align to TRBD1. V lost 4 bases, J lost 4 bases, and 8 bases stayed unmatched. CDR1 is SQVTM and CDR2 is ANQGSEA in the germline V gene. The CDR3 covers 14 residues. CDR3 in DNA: TGCAGCGTTGGAACTAGACAGGGGAGCTATGGCTACACCTTC. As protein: CSVGTRQGSYGYTF.

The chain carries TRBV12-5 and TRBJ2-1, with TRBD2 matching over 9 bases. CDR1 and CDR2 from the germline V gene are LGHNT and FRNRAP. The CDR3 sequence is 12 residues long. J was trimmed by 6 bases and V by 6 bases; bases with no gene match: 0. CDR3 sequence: CASGGLANEQFF. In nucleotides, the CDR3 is TGTGCTAGTGGGGGACTAGCCAATGAGCAGTTCTTC.

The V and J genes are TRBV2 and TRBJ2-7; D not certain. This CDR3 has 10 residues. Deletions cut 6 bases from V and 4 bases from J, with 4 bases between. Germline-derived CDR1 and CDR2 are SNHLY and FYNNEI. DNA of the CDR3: TGTGCCAGCAGCGTATACGAGCAGTACTTC. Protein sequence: CASSVYEQYF.

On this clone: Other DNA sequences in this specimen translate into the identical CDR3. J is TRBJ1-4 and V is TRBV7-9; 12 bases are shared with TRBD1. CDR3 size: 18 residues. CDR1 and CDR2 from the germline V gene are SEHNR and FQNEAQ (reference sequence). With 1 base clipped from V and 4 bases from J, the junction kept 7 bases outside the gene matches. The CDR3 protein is CASSLGPGQGAINEKLFF. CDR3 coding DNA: TGTGCCAGCAGCTTAGGTCCGGGACAGGGGGCGATTAATGAAAAACTGTTTTTT.

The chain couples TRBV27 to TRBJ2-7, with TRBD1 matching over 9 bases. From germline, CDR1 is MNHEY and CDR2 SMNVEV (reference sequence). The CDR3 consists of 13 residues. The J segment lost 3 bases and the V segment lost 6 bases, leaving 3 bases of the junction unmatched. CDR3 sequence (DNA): TGTGCCAGCAGCCGGGACAGGGACTACGAGCAGTACTTC. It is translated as CASSRDRDYEQYF.

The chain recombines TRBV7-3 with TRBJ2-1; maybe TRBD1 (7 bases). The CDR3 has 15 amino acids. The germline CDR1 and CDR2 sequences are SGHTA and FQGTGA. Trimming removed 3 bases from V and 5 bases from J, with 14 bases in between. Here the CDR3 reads CASSFRQGGNNEQFF. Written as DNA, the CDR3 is TGTGCCAGCAGCTTCAGACAGGGCGGGAACAATGAGCAGTTCTTC.

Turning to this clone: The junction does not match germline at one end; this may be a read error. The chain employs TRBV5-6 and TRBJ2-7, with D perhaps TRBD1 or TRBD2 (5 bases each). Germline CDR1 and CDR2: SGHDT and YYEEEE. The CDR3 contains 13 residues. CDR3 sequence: CASRLGESYEQYF. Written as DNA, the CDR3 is TGTGCCAGCAGGTTGGGGGAGTCCTACGAGCAGTACTTC.

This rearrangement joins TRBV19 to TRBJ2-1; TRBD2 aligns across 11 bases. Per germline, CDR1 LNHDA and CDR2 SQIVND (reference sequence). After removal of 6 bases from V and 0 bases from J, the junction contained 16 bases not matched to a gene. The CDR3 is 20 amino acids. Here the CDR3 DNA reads TGTGCCAGTAGCCCTGGACTAGCGGGCGTGCGCTGGAACTCCTACAATGAGCAGTTCTTC. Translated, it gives CASSPGLAGVRWNSYNEQFF.

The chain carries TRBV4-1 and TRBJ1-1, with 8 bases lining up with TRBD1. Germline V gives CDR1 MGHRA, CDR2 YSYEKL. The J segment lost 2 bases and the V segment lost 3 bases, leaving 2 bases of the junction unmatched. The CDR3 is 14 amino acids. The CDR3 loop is CASSQTGVNTEAFF. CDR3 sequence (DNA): TGCGCCAGCAGCCAGACAGGGGTCAACACTGAAGCTTTCTTT.

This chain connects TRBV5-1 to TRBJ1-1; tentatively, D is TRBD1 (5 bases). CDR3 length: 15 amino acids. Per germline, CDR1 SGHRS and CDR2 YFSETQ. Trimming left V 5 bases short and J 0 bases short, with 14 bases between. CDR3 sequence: CASSYGRDLNTEAFF. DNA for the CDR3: TGCGCCAGCAGTTATGGAAGGGACTTGAACACTGAAGCTTTCTTT.

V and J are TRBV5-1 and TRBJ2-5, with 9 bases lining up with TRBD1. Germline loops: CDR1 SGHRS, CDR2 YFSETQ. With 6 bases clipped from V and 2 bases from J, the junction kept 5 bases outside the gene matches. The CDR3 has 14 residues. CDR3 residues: CASTLGTGQETQYF. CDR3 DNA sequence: TGCGCCAGCACCTTAGGGACAGGGCAAGAGACCCAGTACTTC.

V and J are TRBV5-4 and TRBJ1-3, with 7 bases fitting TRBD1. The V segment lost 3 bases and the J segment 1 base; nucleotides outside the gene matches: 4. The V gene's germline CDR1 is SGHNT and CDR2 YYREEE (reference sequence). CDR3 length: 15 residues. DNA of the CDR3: TGTGCCAGCAGCTCGGGGACAGATTCTGGAAACACCATATATTTT. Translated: CASSSGTDSGNTIYF.

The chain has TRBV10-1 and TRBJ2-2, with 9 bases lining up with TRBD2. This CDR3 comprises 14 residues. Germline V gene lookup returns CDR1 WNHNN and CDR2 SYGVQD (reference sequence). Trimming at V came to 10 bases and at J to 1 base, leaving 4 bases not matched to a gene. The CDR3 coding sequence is TGCGCCACCCGACTAGCGGAGAACACCGGGGAGCTGTTTTTT. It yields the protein CATRLAENTGELFF.

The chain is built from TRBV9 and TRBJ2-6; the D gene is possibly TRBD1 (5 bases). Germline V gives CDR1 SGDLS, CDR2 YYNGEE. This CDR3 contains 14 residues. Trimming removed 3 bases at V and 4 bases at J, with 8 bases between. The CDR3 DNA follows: TGTGCCAGCAGCGCAGGGCGCGGGGCCAACGTCCTGACTTTC. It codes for CASSAGRGANVLTF.

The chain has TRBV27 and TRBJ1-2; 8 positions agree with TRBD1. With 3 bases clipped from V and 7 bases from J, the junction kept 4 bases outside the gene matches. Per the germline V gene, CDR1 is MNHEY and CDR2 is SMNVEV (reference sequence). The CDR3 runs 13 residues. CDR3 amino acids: CASSFRGRGGYTF. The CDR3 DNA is TGTGCCAGCAGTTTCAGGGGGCGGGGTGGCTACACCTTC.

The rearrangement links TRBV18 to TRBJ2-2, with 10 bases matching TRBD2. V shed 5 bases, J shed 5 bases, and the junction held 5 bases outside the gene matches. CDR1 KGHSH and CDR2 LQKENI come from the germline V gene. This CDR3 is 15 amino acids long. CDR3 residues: CASSSLAGVTGELFF. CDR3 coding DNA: TGTGCCAGCTCAAGCCTAGCGGGAGTTACCGGGGAGCTGTTTTTT.

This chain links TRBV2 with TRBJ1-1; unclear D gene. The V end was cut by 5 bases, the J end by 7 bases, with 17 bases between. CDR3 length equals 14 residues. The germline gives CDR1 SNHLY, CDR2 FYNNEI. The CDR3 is CASSSQRRGSEAFF. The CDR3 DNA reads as TGTGCCAGCAGTTCACAAAGGAGAGGTAGTGAAGCTTTCTTT.

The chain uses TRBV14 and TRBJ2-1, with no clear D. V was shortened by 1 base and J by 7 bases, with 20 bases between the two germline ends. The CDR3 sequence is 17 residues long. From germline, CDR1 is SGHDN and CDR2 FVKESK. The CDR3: CASSQVRPTDRSNEQFF. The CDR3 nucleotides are TGTGCCAGCAGCCAAGTTCGACCGACGGATCGGAGTAATGAGCAGTTCTTC.

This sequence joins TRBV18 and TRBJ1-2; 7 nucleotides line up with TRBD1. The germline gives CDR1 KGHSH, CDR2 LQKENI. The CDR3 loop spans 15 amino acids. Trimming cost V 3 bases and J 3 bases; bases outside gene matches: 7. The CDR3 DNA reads TGTGCCAGCTCACCTCCGGGACAGAGCTACTATGGCTACACCTTC. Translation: CASSPPGQSYYGYTF.

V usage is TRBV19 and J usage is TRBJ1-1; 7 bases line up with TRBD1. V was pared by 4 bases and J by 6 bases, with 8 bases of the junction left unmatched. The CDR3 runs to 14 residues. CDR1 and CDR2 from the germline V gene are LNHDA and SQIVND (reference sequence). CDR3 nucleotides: TGTGCCAGTAGTAATCGAAACAGGGGTTCTGAAGCTTTCTTT. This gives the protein CASSNRNRGSEAFF.